Reported below is one T cell receptor beta chain. TCRdb reprocessed the 5' RACE reads with MiXCR, giving one entry per CDR3 protein. The sample contains about 210,000 distinct CDR3 sequences, about 11% of which appear only once. The data belong to a study of T-cell memory formation after mild COVID-19. The CDR3 is 14 residues long. The germline gives CDR1 SGHRS, CDR2 YFSETQ. The germline V and J ends were trimmed by 6 bases and 0 bases, with 10 bases remaining between them. Source material: PBMCs or a T cell subset sorted from them (not recorded which). The source of this sequence is a man aged 18 to 30 who had mild COVID-19 (a few samples of this study predate the infection). Cell type and time point are not known. This chain connects TRBV5-1 to TRBJ2-4; weak D call: TRBD2 (6 bases). CDR3 region: CASIWDLAKNIQYF. The DNA of the CDR3 is TGCGCCAGCATCTGGGACTTAGCCAAAAACATTCAGTACTTC.